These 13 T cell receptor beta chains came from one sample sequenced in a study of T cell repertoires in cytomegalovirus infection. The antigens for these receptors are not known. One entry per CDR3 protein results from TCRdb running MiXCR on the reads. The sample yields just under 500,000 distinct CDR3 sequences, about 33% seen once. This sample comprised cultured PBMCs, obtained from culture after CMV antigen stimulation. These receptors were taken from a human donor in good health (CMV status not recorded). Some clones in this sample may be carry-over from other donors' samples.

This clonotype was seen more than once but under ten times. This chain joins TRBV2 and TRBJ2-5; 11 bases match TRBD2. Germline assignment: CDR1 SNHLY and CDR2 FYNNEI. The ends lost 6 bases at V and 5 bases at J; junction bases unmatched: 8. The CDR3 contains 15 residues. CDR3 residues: CASSGGTSGYETQYF. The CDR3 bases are TGTGCCAGCAGCGGGGGGACTAGCGGTTATGAGACCCAGTACTTC.

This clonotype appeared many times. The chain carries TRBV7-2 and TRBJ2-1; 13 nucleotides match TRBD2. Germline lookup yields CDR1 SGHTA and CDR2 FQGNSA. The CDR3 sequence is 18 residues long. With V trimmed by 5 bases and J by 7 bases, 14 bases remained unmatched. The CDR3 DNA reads TGTGCCAGCAGCGCGCGGACTAGCGGGAGCTCGGTCATGAATGAGCAGTTCTTC. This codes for CASSARTSGSSVMNEQFF.

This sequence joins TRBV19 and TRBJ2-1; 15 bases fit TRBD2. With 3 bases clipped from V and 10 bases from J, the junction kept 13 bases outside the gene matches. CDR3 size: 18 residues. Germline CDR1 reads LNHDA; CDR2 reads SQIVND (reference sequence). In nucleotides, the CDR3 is TGTGCCAGTAGTATTGTCGGTGGGACTAGCGGGAGGCCGGGGGAGCAGTTCTTC. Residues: CASSIVGGTSGRPGEQFF. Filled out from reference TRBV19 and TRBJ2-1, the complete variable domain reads DGGITQSPKYLFRKEGQNVTLSCEQNLNHDAMYWYRQDPGQGLRLIYYSQIVNDFQKGDIAEGYSVSREKKESFPLTVTSAQKNPTAFYLCASSIVGGTSGRPGEQFFGPGTRLTVL.

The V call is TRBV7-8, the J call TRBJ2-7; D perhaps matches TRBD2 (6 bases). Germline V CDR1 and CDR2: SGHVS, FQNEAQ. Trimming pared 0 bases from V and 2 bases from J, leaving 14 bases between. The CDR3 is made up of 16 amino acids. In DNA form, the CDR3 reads TGTGCCAGCAGCTTAGCGAGGTCGGGAGCGGCCTACGAGCAGTACTTC. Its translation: CASSLARSGAAYEQYF.

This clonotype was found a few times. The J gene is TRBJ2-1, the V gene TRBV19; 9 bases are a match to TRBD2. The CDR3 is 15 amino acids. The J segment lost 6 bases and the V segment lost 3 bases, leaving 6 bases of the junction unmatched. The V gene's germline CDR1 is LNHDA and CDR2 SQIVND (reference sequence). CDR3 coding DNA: TGTGCCAGTAGTATGTCTAGCGGGGCCCTCAATGAGCAGTTCTTC. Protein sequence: CASSMSSGALNEQFF.

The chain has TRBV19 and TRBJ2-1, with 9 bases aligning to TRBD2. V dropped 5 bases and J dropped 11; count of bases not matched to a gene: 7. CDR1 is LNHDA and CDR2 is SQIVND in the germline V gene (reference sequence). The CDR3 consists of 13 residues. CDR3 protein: CASSSNSGRKQFF. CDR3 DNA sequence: TGTGCCAGTAGTTCTAATAGCGGGAGAAAGCAGTTCTTC.

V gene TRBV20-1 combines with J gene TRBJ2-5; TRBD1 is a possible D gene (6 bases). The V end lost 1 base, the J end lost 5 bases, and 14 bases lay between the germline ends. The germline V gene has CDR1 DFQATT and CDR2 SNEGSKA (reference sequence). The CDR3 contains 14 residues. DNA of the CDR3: TGCAGTGCTAGAGCAGGGGCCCTTCGGGAGACCCAGTACTTC. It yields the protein CSARAGALRETQYF.

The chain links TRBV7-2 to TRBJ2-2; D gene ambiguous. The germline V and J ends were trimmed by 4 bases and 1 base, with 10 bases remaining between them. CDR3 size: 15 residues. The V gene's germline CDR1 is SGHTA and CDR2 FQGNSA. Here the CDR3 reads CASSSLPGNTGELFF. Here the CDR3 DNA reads TGTGCCAGCAGCTCTCTACCCGGGAACACCGGGGAGCTGTTTTTT.

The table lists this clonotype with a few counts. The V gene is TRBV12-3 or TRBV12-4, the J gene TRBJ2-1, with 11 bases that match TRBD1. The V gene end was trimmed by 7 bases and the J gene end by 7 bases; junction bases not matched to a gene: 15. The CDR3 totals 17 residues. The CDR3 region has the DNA TGTGCCAGCATAAGAGGACAGGGGGCATGGGGTAGAAATGAGCAGTTCTTC. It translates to CASIRGQGAWGRNEQFF.

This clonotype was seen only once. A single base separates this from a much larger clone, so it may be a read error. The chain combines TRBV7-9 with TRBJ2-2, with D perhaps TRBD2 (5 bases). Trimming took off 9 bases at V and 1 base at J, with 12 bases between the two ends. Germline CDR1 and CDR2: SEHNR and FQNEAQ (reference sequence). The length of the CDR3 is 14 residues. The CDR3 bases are TGTGCCAGAAGCCCGGACTTGAACACCGGGGAGCTGTTTTTT. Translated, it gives CARSPDLNTGELFF.

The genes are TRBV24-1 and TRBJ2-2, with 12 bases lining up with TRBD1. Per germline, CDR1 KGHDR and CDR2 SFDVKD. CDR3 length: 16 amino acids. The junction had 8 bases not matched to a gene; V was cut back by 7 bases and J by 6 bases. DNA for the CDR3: TGTGCCACCAGCCAGGGGGACAGGGGGCCGGCCGGGGAGCTGTTTTTT. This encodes CATSQGDRGPAGELFF.

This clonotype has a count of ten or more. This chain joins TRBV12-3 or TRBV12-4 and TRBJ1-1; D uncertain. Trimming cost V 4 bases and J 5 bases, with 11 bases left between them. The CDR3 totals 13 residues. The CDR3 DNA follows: TGTGCCAGCAGTTCCCGGAGGGATACTGAAGCTTTCTTT. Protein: CASSSRRDTEAFF.

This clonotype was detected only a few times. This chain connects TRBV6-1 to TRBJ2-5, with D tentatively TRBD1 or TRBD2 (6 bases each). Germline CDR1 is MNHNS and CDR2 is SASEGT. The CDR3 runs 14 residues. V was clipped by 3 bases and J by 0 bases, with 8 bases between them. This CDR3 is CASSDRGHQETQYF. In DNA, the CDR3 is TGTGCCAGCAGTGATCGGGGGCACCAAGAGACCCAGTACTTC.